This is a list of T cell receptor beta chains from one sample in a study of CD8 T cells in cerebrospinal fluid in Alzheimer's disease. For each CDR3 protein, TCRdb gives one entry from its re-call of the 10x single-cell sequencing reads, without DNA. This listing includes about 1,400 distinct CDR3 sequences. Sequencing was performed on cerebrospinal fluid. The receptors were sampled from a human donor with mild cognitive impairment. Each CDR3 is given with its conserved first and last residue. Size is omitted from some rows. Given values are once, few, many or a class for expanded clones.

clone size	V gene	J gene	CDR3 protein
medium-sized	TRBV29-1	TRBJ1-2	CSVDSGRAYGYTF
NA	TRBV12-3/TRBV12-4	TRBJ1-1	CASSPTGTGGTEAFF
medium-sized	TRBV13	TRBJ2-6	CASSLGQGSGANVLTF
large	TRBV7-9	TRBJ1-1	CASHRNTEAFF
medium-sized	TRBV6-1	TRBJ1-5	CASSVGLWRVNQPQHF
medium-sized	TRBV28	TRBJ1-5	CASALLGAFNQPQHF
medium-sized	TRBV6-5	TRBJ2-3	CASAQRSGGWDTQYF
medium-sized	TRBV7-9	TRBJ1-6	CASSPAGSPLHF
NA	TRBV3-1	TRBJ2-5	CASSQVEEPETQYF
medium-sized	TRBV4-3	TRBJ1-2	CASSQGPRGLNYGYTF
medium-sized	TRBV24-1	TRBJ2-3	CATSDLGREDTDTQYF
medium-sized	TRBV7-2	TRBJ1-2	CASRLTSLYGYTF
medium-sized	TRBV6-1	TRBJ1-1	CASSDQASHTEAFF
medium-sized	TRBV7-9	TRBJ1-2	CASSLASGAGGYTF
NA	TRBV18	TRBJ2-5	CASSRSLWVGEETQYF
medium-sized	TRBV19	TRBJ2-2	CASSIQGATGELFF
medium-sized	TRBV12-3/TRBV12-4	TRBJ2-1	CASTPRGGLARNEQFF
medium-sized	TRBV20-1	TRBJ1-1	CSASRGGTEAFF
NA	TRBV7-8	TRBJ2-5	CASSHPVRERETQYF
medium-sized	TRBV4-2	TRBJ1-2	CASSTFGGNYGYTF
medium-sized	TRBV10-3	TRBJ2-3	CAISEYDAEDTQYF
medium-sized	TRBV20-1	TRBJ1-6	CSARPGTGEGSPLHF
large	TRBV2	TRBJ1-5	CASDQYREGQPQHF
large	TRBV20-1	TRBJ2-3	CSARPGSDTQYF
NA	TRBV2	TRBJ1-5	CASSGRTGSNQPQHF
medium-sized	TRBV16	TRBJ2-1	CASSQNNEQFF
NA	TRBV20-1	TRBJ2-1	CSARDKPWNEQFF
medium-sized	TRBV29-1	TRBJ2-5	CSVTEGGLQETQYF
medium-sized	TRBV4-3	TRBJ2-2	CASSQDARGSNTGELFF
large	TRBV11-2	TRBJ1-5	CASSPASGNQPQHF
medium-sized	TRBV9	TRBJ2-1	CASSVDGTGGNEQFF
large	TRBV7-2	TRBJ2-5	CASSLVLGWETQYF
NA	TRBV5-8	TRBJ2-5	CASSLGNQETQYF
large	TRBV4-1	TRBJ1-2	CASSQEPGQGAIYGYTF
large	TRBV5-1	TRBJ2-1	CASSFGGTDEQFF
medium-sized	TRBV4-2	TRBJ2-5	CASAPIGGGETQYF
medium-sized	TRBV20-1	TRBJ2-5	CSARGGTRGDF
large	TRBV6-6	TRBJ2-2	CASSYTGSGELFF
large	TRBV5-1	TRBJ1-5	CASSLWPGQAHQPQHF
medium-sized	TRBV9	TRBJ1-6	CASSVLGGNSPLHF
large	TRBV20-1	TRBJ2-1	CSAEGLAGGPNEQFF
medium-sized	TRBV2	TRBJ2-1	CASSRDRGIFF
NA	TRBV5-1	TRBJ2-5	CASSQGLAGVYQETQYF
medium-sized	TRBV20-1	TRBJ2-5	CSASTGGPGETQYF
medium-sized	TRBV5-1	TRBJ2-5	CASSLPEQETQYF
medium-sized	TRBV7-2	TRBJ2-5	CASSLGTLETQYF
medium-sized	TRBV7-7	TRBJ2-2	CASSLKPAGELFF